One sample yielded the 7 T cell receptor beta chains listed below, sequenced in a study of control samples from healthy donors and cancer patients. The table came from immunoSEQ multiplex PCR; TCRdb's copy has only in-frame clones and leaves some out. The repertoire holds 110,000 or so clones, about 80% seen once, with 6% to 8% in the top ten. The source material was blood. Source of these receptors: a man aged 18 to 30 in good health.

V is TRBV5-5 and J is TRBJ2-1, with 11 bases matching TRBD2. From germline, CDR1 is SGHKS and CDR2 YYEKEE (reference sequence). V shed 5 bases and J 4 bases; nucleotides not matched to a gene: 5. This CDR3 has 15 amino acids. The CDR3 coding sequence is TGTGCCAGCAGGTCTAGCGGGGGGCAATACAATGAGCAGTTCTTC. Its protein product is CASRSSGGQYNEQFF. The full variable domain, with the rest looked up from reference TRBV5-5 and TRBJ2-1, is DAGVTQSPTHLIKTRGQQVTLRCSPISGHKSVSWYQQVLGQGPQFIFQYYEKEERGRGNFPDRFSARQFPNYSSELNVNALLLGDSALYLCASRSSGGQYNEQFFGPGTRLTVL.

The V and J genes are TRBV18 and TRBJ1-2, with D hard to call. Trimming pared 3 bases from V and 8 bases from J, leaving 25 bases between. The CDR3 is made up of 17 amino acids. Germline CDR1 reads KGHSH; CDR2 reads LQKENI. The CDR3 DNA sequence: TGTGCCAGCTCACCTCCCGATGGCCGCCAGGTCGAAAAAGGCTACACCTTC. Its protein product is CASSPPDGRQVEKGYTF.

The chain recombines TRBV13 with TRBJ1-1; no firm D call. This CDR3 has 14 amino acids. Germline V gives CDR1 PRHDT, CDR2 FYEKMQ (reference sequence). V shed 6 bases and J shed 2 bases, with 13 bases lying between them. CDR3 DNA sequence: TGTGCCAGCAGTCTTCGAAGCATTAACACTGAAGCTTTCTTT. Its translation: CASSLRSINTEAFF.

This clone came up once. This chain connects TRBV5-1 to TRBJ1-4, with D maybe TRBD1 (5 bases). The germline gives CDR1 SGHRS, CDR2 YFSETQ. The V and J ends lost 0 bases and 11 bases respectively, with 14 bases between them. CDR3 length: 14 amino acids. In DNA form, the CDR3 reads TGCGCCAGCAGCTTGGAGCGCTTGGAGGGGAAACTGTTTTTT. This sequence encodes CASSLERLEGKLFF.

The chain recombines TRBV6-6 with TRBJ1-2, with D unclear. Looked up from germline, CDR1 is MNHNY and CDR2 is SVGAGI (reference sequence). The V end was cut by 2 bases, the J end by 3 bases, with 7 bases between. This CDR3 contains 13 residues. As DNA, the CDR3 is TGTGCCAGCAGTTACCGGACGTACTATGGCTACACCTTC. Translated, it gives CASSYRTYYGYTF.

This chain joins TRBV7-8 and TRBJ2-7, with a tentative D call TRBD2 (5 bases). CDR3 length equals 14 residues. In germline, CDR1 is SGHVS, CDR2 FQNEAQ. Between the trimmed V and J ends, which lost 1 base and 5 bases, there was a span of 12 bases. In nucleotides, the CDR3 is TGTGCCAGCAGCTTAGGGGGAAGCGGCGACGAGCAGTACTTC. It is translated as CASSLGGSGDEQYF.

The chain joins TRBV5-5 to TRBJ1-5; no definite D call. Germline values: CDR1 SGHKS, CDR2 YYEKEE (reference sequence). The CDR3 contains 15 residues. Between the trimmed V and J ends, which lost 1 base and 6 bases, there was a span of 14 bases. The CDR3 nucleotides are TGTGCCAGCAGCTTGAACAGCGGTGGGGTTCAGCCCCAGCATTTT. Its protein product is CASSLNSGGVQPQHF.